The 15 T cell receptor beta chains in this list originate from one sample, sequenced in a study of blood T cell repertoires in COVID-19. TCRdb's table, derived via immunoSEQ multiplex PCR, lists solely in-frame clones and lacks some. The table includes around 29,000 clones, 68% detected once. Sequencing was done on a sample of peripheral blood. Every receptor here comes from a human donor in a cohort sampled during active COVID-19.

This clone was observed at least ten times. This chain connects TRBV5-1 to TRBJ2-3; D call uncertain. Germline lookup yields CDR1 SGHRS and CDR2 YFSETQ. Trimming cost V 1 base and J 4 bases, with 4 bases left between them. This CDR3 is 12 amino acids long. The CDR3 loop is CASSLSADTQYF. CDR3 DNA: TGCGCCAGCAGCTTGTCCGCAGATACGCAGTATTTT.

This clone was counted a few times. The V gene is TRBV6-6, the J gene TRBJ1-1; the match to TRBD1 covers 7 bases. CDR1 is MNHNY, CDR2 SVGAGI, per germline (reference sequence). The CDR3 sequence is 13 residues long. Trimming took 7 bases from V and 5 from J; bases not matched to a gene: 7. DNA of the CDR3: TGTGCCAGCAAAGGGGGCGCGGGGACTGAAGCTTTCTTT. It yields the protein CASKGGAGTEAFF.

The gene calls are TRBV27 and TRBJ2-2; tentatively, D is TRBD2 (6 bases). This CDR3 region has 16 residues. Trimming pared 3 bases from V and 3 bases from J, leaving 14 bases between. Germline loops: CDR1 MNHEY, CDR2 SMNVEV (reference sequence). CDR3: CASSFSGVLDTGELFF. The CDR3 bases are TGTGCCAGCAGTTTTTCGGGGGTTTTGGACACCGGGGAGCTGTTTTTT.

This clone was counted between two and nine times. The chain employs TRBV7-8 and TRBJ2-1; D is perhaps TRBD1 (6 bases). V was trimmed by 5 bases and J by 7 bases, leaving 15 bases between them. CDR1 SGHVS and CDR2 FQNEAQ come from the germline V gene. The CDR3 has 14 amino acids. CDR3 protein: CASSHRDNLNEQFF. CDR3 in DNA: TGTGCCAGCAGCCACCGGGACAATCTTAATGAGCAGTTCTTC.

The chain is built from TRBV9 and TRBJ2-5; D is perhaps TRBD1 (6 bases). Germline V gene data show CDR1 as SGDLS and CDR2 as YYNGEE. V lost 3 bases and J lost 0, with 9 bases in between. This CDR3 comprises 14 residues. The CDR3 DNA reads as TGTGCCAGCAGCGGGACAGAGTACCAAGAGACCCAGTACTTC. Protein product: CASSGTEYQETQYF.

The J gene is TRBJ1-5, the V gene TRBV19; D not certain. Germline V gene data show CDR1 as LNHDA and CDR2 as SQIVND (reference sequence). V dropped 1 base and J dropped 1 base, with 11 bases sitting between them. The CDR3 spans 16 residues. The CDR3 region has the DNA TGTGCCAGTAGTATAGTGGCGGGGTCCAGCAATCAGCCCCAGCATTTT. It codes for CASSIVAGSSNQPQHF.

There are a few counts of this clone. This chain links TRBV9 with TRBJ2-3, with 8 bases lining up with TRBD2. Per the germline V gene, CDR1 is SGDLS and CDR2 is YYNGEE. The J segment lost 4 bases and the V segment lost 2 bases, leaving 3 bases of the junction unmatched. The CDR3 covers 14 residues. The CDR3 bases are TGTGCCAGCAGCGTTGGACTAGCCCCAGATACGCAGTATTTT. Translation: CASSVGLAPDTQYF. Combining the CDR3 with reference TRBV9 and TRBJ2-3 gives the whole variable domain DSGVTQTPKHLITATGQRVTLRCSPRSGDLSVYWYQQSLDQGLQFLIQYYNGEERAKGNILERFSAQQFPDLHSELNLSSLELGDSALYFCASSVGLAPDTQYFGPGTRLTVL.

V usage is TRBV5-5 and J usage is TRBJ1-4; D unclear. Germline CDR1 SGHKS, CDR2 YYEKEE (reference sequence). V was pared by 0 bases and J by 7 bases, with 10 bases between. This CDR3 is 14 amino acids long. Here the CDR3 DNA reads TGTGCCAGCAGCTTGGAGTCGGGGTTTGAAAAACTGTTTTTT. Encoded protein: CASSLESGFEKLFF.

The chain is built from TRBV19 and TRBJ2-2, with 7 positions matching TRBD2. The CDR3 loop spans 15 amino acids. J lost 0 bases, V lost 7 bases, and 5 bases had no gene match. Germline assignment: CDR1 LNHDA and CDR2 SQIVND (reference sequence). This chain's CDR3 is CASTPGRPNTGELFF. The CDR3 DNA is TGTGCCAGTACCCCCGGGAGGCCGAACACCGGGGAGCTGTTTTTT.

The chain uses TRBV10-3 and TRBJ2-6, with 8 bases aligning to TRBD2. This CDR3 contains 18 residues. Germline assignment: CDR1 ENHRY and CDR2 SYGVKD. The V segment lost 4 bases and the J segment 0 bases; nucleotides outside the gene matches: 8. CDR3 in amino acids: CAISVNSGINSGANVLTF. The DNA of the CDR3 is TGTGCCATCAGTGTGAATAGCGGGATTAACTCTGGGGCCAACGTCCTGACTTTC.

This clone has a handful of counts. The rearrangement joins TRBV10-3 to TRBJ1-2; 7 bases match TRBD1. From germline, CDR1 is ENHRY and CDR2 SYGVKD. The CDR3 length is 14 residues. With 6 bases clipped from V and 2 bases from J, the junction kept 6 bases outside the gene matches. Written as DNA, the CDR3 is TGTGCCATCAGAGGGACAGAACAAAACTATGGCTACACCTTC. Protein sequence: CAIRGTEQNYGYTF.

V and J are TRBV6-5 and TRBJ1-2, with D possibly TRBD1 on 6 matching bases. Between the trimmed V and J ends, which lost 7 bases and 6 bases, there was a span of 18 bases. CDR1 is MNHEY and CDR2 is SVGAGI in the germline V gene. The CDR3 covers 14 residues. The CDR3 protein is CASKGPGHANGYTF. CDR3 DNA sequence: TGTGCCAGCAAGGGGCCGGGACACGCAAATGGCTACACCTTC.

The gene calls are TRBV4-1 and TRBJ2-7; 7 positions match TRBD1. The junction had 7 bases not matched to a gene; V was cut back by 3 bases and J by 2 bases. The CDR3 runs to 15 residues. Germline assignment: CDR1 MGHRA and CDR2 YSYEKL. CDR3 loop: CASSQDRDRTYEQYF. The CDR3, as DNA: TGCGCCAGCAGCCAGGACCGGGACAGAACCTACGAGCAGTACTTC.

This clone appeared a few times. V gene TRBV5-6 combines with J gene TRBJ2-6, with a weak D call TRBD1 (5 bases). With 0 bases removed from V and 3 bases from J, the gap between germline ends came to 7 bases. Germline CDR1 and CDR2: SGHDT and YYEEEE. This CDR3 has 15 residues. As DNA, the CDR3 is TGTGCCAGCAGCTTGGAAACAGGTGGGGCCAACGTCCTGACTTTC. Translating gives CASSLETGGANVLTF.

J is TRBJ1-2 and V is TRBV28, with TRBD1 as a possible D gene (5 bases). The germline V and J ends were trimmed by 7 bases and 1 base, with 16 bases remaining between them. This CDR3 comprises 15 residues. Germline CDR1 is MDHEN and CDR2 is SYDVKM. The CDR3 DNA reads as TGTGCCAGCACCGAAGGCGGGACGGTTAACTATGGCTACACCTTC. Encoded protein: CASTEGGTVNYGYTF.